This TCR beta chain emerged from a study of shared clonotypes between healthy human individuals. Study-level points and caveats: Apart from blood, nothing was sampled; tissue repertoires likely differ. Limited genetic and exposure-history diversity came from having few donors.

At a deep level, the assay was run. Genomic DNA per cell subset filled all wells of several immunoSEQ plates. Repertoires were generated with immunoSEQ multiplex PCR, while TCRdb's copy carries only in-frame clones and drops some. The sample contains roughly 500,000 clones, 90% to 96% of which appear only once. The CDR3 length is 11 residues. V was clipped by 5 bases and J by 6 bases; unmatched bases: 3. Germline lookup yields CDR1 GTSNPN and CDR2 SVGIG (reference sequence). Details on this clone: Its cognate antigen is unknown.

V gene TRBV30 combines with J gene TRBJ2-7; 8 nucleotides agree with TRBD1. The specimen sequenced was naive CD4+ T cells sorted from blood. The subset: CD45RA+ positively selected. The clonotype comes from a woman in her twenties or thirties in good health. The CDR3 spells CAWGDRIEQYF. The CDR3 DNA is TGTGCCTGGGGGGACAGGATCGAGCAGTACTTC.